Shown below are 23 T cell receptor beta chains from a single sample sequenced in a study of cytomegalovirus exposure and HLA in healthy donors. 13 Jbeta primers and 60 Vbeta primers were used for the PCR. The assay was immunoSEQ multiplex PCR, and TCRdb's table has in-frame clones only and misses some. The top ten hold over 1% of the sample, which has more than 110,000 clones, about three quarters seen once. Input material: PBMCs. The receptor set was obtained from a male donor in good health and CMV-seropositive.

The V and J genes are TRBV6-5 and TRBJ1-5, with D maybe TRBD1 (6 bases). With 6 bases removed from V and 0 bases from J, the gap between germline ends came to 12 bases. The CDR3 consists of 15 residues. Germline CDR1 and CDR2: MNHEY and SVGAGI. The CDR3 region has the DNA TGTGCCAGCAGCCGAGGGACACTTAGCAATCAGCCCCAGCATTTT. This sequence encodes CASSRGTLSNQPQHF.

V is TRBV9 and J is TRBJ2-3, with 9 positions matching TRBD1. The germline CDR1 and CDR2 sequences are SGDLS and YYNGEE. CDR3 length: 14 amino acids. V dropped 4 bases and J dropped 3; count of bases not matched to a gene: 3. Here the CDR3 DNA reads TGTGCCAGCAGCTTACAGGGGGCGACAGATACGCAGTATTTT. Amino acids: CASSLQGATDTQYF.

The chain carries TRBV6-1 and TRBJ2-7; unclear D gene. The germline V gene has CDR1 MNHNS and CDR2 SASEGT. Trimming cost V 4 bases and J 1 base, with 8 bases left between them. The CDR3 contains 13 residues. The CDR3 DNA follows: TGTGCCAGCAGTGTTACAGAGTCCTACGAGCAGTACTTC. It translates to CASSVTESYEQYF.

The rearrangement uses TRBV19 and TRBJ1-5; the D gene is possibly TRBD1 (6 bases). Trimming left V 11 bases short and J 3 bases short, with 20 bases between. Germline V lookup: CDR1 LNHDA, CDR2 SQIVND (reference sequence). CDR3 length: 15 residues. CDR3 amino acids: CAGAPRGGVNQPQHF. CDR3 DNA: TGTGCCGGCGCCCCGCGGGGGGGCGTCAATCAGCCCCAGCATTTT. Full variable domain (remainder filled in from reference TRBV19 and TRBJ1-5): DGGITQSPKYLFRKEGQNVTLSCEQNLNHDAMYWYRQDPGQGLRLIYYSQIVNDFQKGDIAEGYSVSREKKESFPLTVTSAQKNPTAFYLCAGAPRGGVNQPQHFGDGTRLSIL.

This clone turned up a few times. J is TRBJ1-1 and V is TRBV5-1; the D is unclear. Germline lookup yields CDR1 SGHRS and CDR2 YFSETQ. V was cut by 3 bases and J by 1 base, with 10 bases left in between. The CDR3 length is 14 residues. The CDR3: CASSSPERNTEAFF. The DNA for the CDR3 is TGCGCCAGCAGCTCCCCAGAAAGGAACACTGAAGCTTTCTTT.

The DNA of the CDR3 is TGTGCCAGCAGCTTAGCCGAGGAGCTTAGGTATGGCTACACCTTC. Amino acid sequence: CASSLAEELRYGYTF. This chain connects TRBV7-9 to TRBJ1-2; D remains ambiguous. This CDR3 has 15 amino acids. V was shortened by 0 bases and J by 5 bases, with 13 bases between the two germline ends. Looked up from germline, CDR1 is SEHNR and CDR2 is FQNEAQ (reference sequence).

This clone showed up just once. This chain connects TRBV15 to TRBJ2-7, with a possible D match to TRBD2 (5 bases). Trimming removed 0 bases at V and 1 base at J, with 7 bases between. The CDR3 has 14 amino acids. The germline V gene has CDR1 LNHNV and CDR2 YYDKDF (reference sequence). CDR3 in amino acids: CATSRDSGSYEQYF. CDR3 DNA sequence: TGTGCCACCAGCAGAGATTCGGGGTCCTACGAGCAGTACTTC.

The CDR3 loop is CASSQGDSSWAYNEQFF. In DNA form, the CDR3 reads TGCGCCAGCAGCCAAGGGGACTCATCTTGGGCTTACAATGAGCAGTTCTTC. This chain links TRBV4-1 with TRBJ2-1; weak D call: TRBD2 (6 bases). Germline V gene sequence: CDR1 MGHRA, CDR2 YSYEKL. The CDR3 has 17 residues. V gave up 1 base and J gave up 4 bases, with 17 bases separating them.

This sequence joins TRBV5-4 and TRBJ2-3; TRBD2 aligns across 12 bases. The CDR3 loop spans 17 amino acids. Per germline, CDR1 SGHNT and CDR2 YYREEE (reference sequence). V lost 6 bases and J lost 3; bases outside the gene matches: 11. In DNA, the CDR3 is TGTGCCAGCAAGGAACTTCTAGCGGGGGGGCCAACAGATACGCAGTATTTT. Encoded protein: CASKELLAGGPTDTQYF.

The chain has TRBV7-2 and TRBJ1-5; D gene ambiguous. The CDR3 runs to 15 residues. Germline-derived CDR1 and CDR2 are SGHTA and FQGNSA. Trimming removed 1 base from V and 0 bases from J, with 7 bases in between. The CDR3 region is CASSLDSSSNQPQHF. The CDR3 coding sequence is TGTGCCAGCAGCTTAGACAGTTCTAGCAATCAGCCCCAGCATTTT.

This chain links TRBV5-1 with TRBJ2-6; TRBD2 aligns across 10 bases. The CDR3 sequence is 16 residues long. Germline V gene data show CDR1 as SGHRS and CDR2 as YFSETQ. V gave up 4 bases and J gave up 4 bases; unmatched junction bases: 5. The CDR3 DNA is TGCGCCAGCAGCGCTAGCGGGAGTTCCGGGGCCAACGTCCTGACTTTC. Its protein is CASSASGSSGANVLTF.

The V call is TRBV6-1, the J call TRBJ1-1; D remains unclear. V was trimmed by 7 bases and J by 11 bases, leaving 5 bases between them. Germline CDR1 MNHNS, CDR2 SASEGT. The CDR3 extends over 8 amino acids. This CDR3 is CASNGAFF. The CDR3 DNA is TGTGCCAGCAACGGGGCTTTCTTT.

A few counts support this clone. The chain combines TRBV7-9 with TRBJ1-2; D possibly corresponds to TRBD1 (5 bases). CDR1 is SEHNR and CDR2 is FQNEAQ in the germline V gene (reference sequence). Trimming left V 5 bases short and J 7 bases short, with 17 bases between. The CDR3 loop spans 14 amino acids. CDR3 DNA: TGTGCCAGCAGCATGGACGGCGGTAGGGGTGGCTACACCTTC. It codes for CASSMDGGRGGYTF.

The gene calls are TRBV7-9 and TRBJ1-5, with 9 bases fitting TRBD1. V gave up 5 bases and J gave up 1 base; unmatched junction bases: 3. This CDR3 has 15 amino acids. From germline, CDR1 is SEHNR and CDR2 FQNEAQ (reference sequence). CDR3 sequence: CASSPTGGSNQPQHF. The DNA of the CDR3 is TGTGCCAGCAGCCCGACAGGGGGGAGCAATCAGCCCCAGCATTTT.

The chain uses TRBV14 and TRBJ2-1, with D possibly matching TRBD1 (5 bases). V gave up 1 base and J gave up 6 bases, with 13 bases separating them. The CDR3 contains 15 residues. Looked up from germline, CDR1 is SGHDN and CDR2 is FVKESK. CDR3 bases: TGTGCCAGCAGCCAAGTTTTGGGGCACCTCAATGAGCAGTTCTTC. Its translation: CASSQVLGHLNEQFF.

V is TRBV19 and J is TRBJ2-7, with 7 bases lining up with TRBD1. Germline V gene data show CDR1 as LNHDA and CDR2 as SQIVND (reference sequence). CDR3 size: 15 residues. Unmatched junction bases numbered 7, after V lost 5 bases and J lost 0 bases. The CDR3 bases are TGTGCCAGTAGTTATCAGGGGGTGAGCTCCTACGAGCAGTACTTC. Translation gives CASSYQGVSSYEQYF.

The chain recombines TRBV18 with TRBJ2-7; possibly TRBD1 for D (5 bases). V was shortened by 0 bases and J by 3 bases, with 15 bases between the two germline ends. Germline values: CDR1 KGHSH, CDR2 LQKENI. The CDR3 loop spans 16 amino acids. This chain's CDR3 is CASSPPSFQGLYEQYF. CDR3 DNA: TGTGCCAGCTCACCACCGAGTTTCCAGGGTCTCTACGAGCAGTACTTC.

This clone was found a few times. The rearrangement uses TRBV7-3 and TRBJ2-1, with 9 bases fitting TRBD1. The germline CDR1 and CDR2 sequences are SGHTA and FQGTGA. There are 14 residues in the CDR3. Trimming took 4 bases from V and 6 from J; bases not matched to a gene: 4. CDR3 residues: CASSSRTGVNEQFF. DNA of the CDR3: TGTGCCAGCAGCTCGAGGACAGGGGTCAATGAGCAGTTCTTC.

The V call is TRBV5-1, the J call TRBJ2-3, with 11 bases lining up with TRBD2. This CDR3 region has 15 residues. In germline, CDR1 is SGHRS, CDR2 YFSETQ. The trim removed 2 bases at V and 1 base at J, leaving 0 bases unmatched. The CDR3: CASSFSGGGTDTQYF. The DNA for the CDR3 is TGCGCCAGCAGCTTTAGCGGGGGGGGCACAGATACGCAGTATTTT.

The genes are TRBV28 and TRBJ1-2; 7 bases match TRBD1. In germline, CDR1 is MDHEN, CDR2 SYDVKM. CDR3 size: 15 residues. The junction had 12 bases not matched to a gene; V was cut back by 5 bases and J by 6 bases. DNA of the CDR3: TGTGCCAGCAGTCAACTAAGCCAGGGGGAGGATGGCTACACCTTC. Its translation: CASSQLSQGEDGYTF.

The chain links TRBV6-5 to TRBJ1-4; 7 bases line up with TRBD1. The CDR3 spans 16 residues. The germline V gene has CDR1 MNHEY and CDR2 SVGAGI. J was trimmed by 0 bases and V by 2 bases; bases with no gene match: 3. The chain's CDR3 is CASSYRGTATNEKLFF. CDR3 bases: TGTGCCAGCAGTTACAGGGGGACAGCAACTAATGAAAAACTGTTTTTT.

With regard to this clone: Other DNA sequences from this sample encode an identical CDR3 as well. The chain combines TRBV12-2 with TRBJ1-5. TRBV12-2 is flagged as a pseudogene. This CDR3 has 19 residues. Written as DNA, the CDR3 is TGCGCAAGTCGCCCCTGCCCCTCCGGGGGGGTTCTTGGCAATCAGCCCCAGCATTTT. Amino acids: CASRPCPSGGVLGNQPQHF.

The CDR3: CASGLVASRHTEAFF. For the CDR3, the DNA is TGTGCTAGTGGTTTGGTAGCCTCGAGGCACACTGAAGCTTTCTTT. The rearrangement uses TRBV12-5 and TRBJ1-1; D gene ambiguous. V lost 0 bases to trimming and J lost 3 bases, with 11 bases between them. The CDR3 is made up of 15 amino acids. CDR1 and CDR2 (germline): LGHNT, FRNRAP.